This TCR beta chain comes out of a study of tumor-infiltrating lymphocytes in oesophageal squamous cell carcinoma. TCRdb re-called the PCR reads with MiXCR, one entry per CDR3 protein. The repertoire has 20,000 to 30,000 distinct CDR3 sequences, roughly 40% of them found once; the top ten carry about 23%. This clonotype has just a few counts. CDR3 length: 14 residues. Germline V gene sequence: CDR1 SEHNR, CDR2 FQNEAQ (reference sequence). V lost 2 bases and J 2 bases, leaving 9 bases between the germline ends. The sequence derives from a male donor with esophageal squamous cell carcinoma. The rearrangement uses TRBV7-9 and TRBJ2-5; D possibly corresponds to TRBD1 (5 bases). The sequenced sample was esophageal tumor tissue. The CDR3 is CASSLRQGQETQYF. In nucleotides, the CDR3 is TGTGCCAGCAGCTTACGGCAGGGACAAGAGACCCAGTACTTC.